This entry is about one T cell receptor beta chain. Its matching antigen is unknown. TCRdb keeps only in-frame clones here, not all; method: immunoSEQ multiplex PCR. The sample lists about 97,000 clones, 88% occurring once. The sample belongs to a study of T cell responses to AZD1222 COVID-19 vaccine. Study results and limitations: Close to half of all spike-specific TCRs reportedly target regions of the variants that are unmutated. Only after the peak T cell response were repertoires sampled.

The V gene end was trimmed by 4 bases and the J gene end by 3 bases; junction bases not matched to a gene: 4. This CDR3 is built from 14 residues. Germline V gene lookup returns CDR1 SGHRS and CDR2 YFSETQ. The sample here was peripheral blood, taken on day 0 of AZD1222 vaccination. The genes are TRBV5-1 and TRBJ2-7, with 10 bases aligning to TRBD1. The clonotype was recovered from an adult in good health. CDR3 in amino acids: CASSRTGGSYEQYF. CDR3 DNA sequence: TGCGCCAGCAGCCGGACAGGGGGTAGCTACGAGCAGTACTTC.